This T cell receptor beta chain was found in a study of OX40 agonist ivuxolimab in advanced cancers. At the level of the study: Partial responses were seen in three patients, one with hepatocellular carcinoma and two with cutaneous melanoma.

The study's findings and limits: In a subset of nonresponders, normalized T-cell clonal expansion was also low.

As regards this clone: Antigen unknown.

The CDR3 totals 13 residues. V was pared by 4 bases and J by 7 bases, with 4 bases of the junction left unmatched. CDR1 is MNHEY and CDR2 is SVGAGI in the germline V gene. Sequenced by immunoSEQ multiplex PCR; TCRdb stores in-frame clones only, minus some. Here the sample spans some 70,000 clones, 83% being singletons. The TCR originated in an adult with an advanced solid tumor such as melanoma, head and neck, liver or kidney cancer. J is TRBJ2-7 and V is TRBV6-5; TRBD1 matches at 10 bases. The sequencing used CD4+ or CD8+ T cells sorted from blood, collected in a trial of the OX40 agonist ivuxolimab. The CDR3 loop is CASSSGQGREQYF. The CDR3 DNA reads as TGTGCCAGCAGTTCGGGACAGGGGCGGGAGCAGTACTTC.